This T cell receptor beta chain was profiled in a study of T cell responses to AZD1222 COVID-19 vaccine. Clones were sequenced by immunoSEQ multiplex PCR, and TCRdb holds only the in-frame ones, with some missing. Here the sample spans about 73,000 clones, roughly 89% being singletons. Findings and limits, study-wide: Seropositivity was recorded at baseline in only a handful of AZD1222 recipients.

From germline, CDR1 is SGHRS and CDR2 YFSETQ. This CDR3 spans 14 amino acids. V trimming: 3 bases; J trimming: 4 bases; junction bases outside the gene matches: 5. Turning to this clone: Its antigen is undetermined.

Sequenced material: peripheral blood, taken 28 days after the second AZD1222 dose. The sequence came from an adult who received the AZD1222 COVID-19 vaccine. The V gene is TRBV5-1, the J gene TRBJ1-1; TRBD1 agrees at 8 bases. DNA of the CDR3: TGCGCCAGCAGCTCCAGAGGGACAGGCACTGAAGCTTTCTTT. It is translated as CASSSRGTGTEAFF.